This T cell receptor (beta chain) was documented in a study of T cells after yellow fever vaccination (dated by TCRdb to between 2017 and 2020). A note on the overall study: Libraries from fractions with low cell numbers were prepared with the SMART-Seq v4 Ultra Low Input RNA kit. Bulk TCR alpha and beta repertoires were sequenced longitudinally to track T-cell clones before and after primary and booster YFV17D yellow fever vaccination. Two healthy male donors, one aged 18 to 30 and one aged 30 to 40 years, made up the cohort. Blood was drawn at multiple timepoints before and after primary and secondary immunization, with bulk PBMC replicates and cell subsets isolated.

Results and caveats for the whole study, not just this receptor: After the booster, most clones that had expanded after primary vaccination were detected again (about 95% of CD4 and more than 85% of CD8), suggesting broad maintenance of memory. Only a couple of donors were included in the study, so the extent to which the findings can be generalized is limited. The secondary T-cell response was found to be weaker but faster than the primary response, with a peak reached on day 5 rather than on day 15. A small fraction of clonotypes showed up in both the CD4 and CD8 compartments, probably as a result of convergent recombination. Because abundant contaminating clonotypes from the bulk population could be contained in FACS-sorted repertoires, computational filtering was required.

Sequencing instrument: Illumina NovaSeq 6000. Synthesis of TCR cDNA relied on 5'RACE template switching, a step that introduced a universal primer site along with unique molecular identifiers. Priming of cDNA synthesis was performed from both the TCR alpha and TCR beta constant segments. Library amplification used two PCR steps, and the second PCR step added sample barcodes and sequencing adapters. Sequencing of libraries was done on Illumina HiSeq 2500 (2x100 bp) or NovaSeq (2x150 bp). From the authors' description of their analysis: MIGEC was used to demultiplex reads and collapse the reads into UMI consensus sequences, and MiXCR was used for V(D)J alignment. Vaccine-responding clonotypes were defined with edgeR using replicate PBMC samples, requiring FDR below 0.01 and a log2 fold change above 5 up to day 15. Each bulk clonotype was labeled CD4 or CD8 based on which sequenced repertoire, CD4 or CD8, contained the clonotype at higher abundance. TCRdb reprocessing: public reads trimmed at Q25 with fastp, clones called with MiXCR, in-frame beta chains kept. Every CDR3 protein is listed once, alongside the most common genes and DNA of its rows. The V and J calls were determined by TCRdb, not by the authors. The sample table holds about 120,000 distinct CDR3 sequences, of which about 8.8% were seen once. The ten largest clonotypes hold 40% of the sample.

V is shortened by 1 base, J by 0 bases, and the region joining them spans 13 bases. Taken from the germline V gene, the CDR1 and CDR2 loops are MGHRA and YSYEKL. Including the terminal cysteine and phenylalanine, the CDR3 comprises 18 residues. Kept here is only the CDR3 DNA, which spans 54 bases and is read in frame from base 1. Taken with the paper, the label for treatment or condition translates to: live attenuated yellow fever vaccine strain. A standard Ficoll-Paque protocol was used to isolate PBMCs from peripheral blood. CD4 and CD8 T-cell fractions were isolated with Dynabeads CD4 and CD8 positive selection kits. TriZol was used to extract RNA from bulk PBMCs, from CD4 and CD8 fractions, and from dextramer-positive and dextramer-negative fractions. This clonotype was counted only a few times. It has no known antigen specificity. It has no much larger one-base neighbor in the sample; base qualities were not kept.

The rearranged segments are TRBV4-1 and TRBJ1-6; TRBD1 is a possible D gene, resting on 5 matching bases. The sequence came from a man aged 18 to 29 who received the YFV17D yellow fever vaccine. Sequenced material: CD8+ T cells sorted from PBMCs, taken on the day of the yellow fever booster vaccination. The DNA is TGCGCCAGCAGCCAAGCCGCGGGGGGGACCTCCTATAATTCACCCCTCCACTTT. The translation is CASSQAAGGTSYNSPLHF.